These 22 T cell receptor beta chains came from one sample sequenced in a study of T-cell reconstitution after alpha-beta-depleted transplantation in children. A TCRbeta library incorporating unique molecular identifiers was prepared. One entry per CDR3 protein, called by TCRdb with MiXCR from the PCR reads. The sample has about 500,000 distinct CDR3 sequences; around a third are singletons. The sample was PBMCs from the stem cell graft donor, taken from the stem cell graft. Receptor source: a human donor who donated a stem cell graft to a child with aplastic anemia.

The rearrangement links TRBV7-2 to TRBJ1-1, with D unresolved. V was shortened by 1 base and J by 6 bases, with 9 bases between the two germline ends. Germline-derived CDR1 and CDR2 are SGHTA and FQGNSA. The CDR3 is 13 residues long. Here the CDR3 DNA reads TGTGCCAGCAGCTTAGTGGCCGGGGCTGAAGCTTTCTTT. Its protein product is CASSLVAGAEAFF.

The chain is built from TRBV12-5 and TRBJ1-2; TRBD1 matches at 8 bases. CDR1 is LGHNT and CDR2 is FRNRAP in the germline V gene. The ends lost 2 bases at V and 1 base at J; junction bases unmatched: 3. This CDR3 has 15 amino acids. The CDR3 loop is CASGLLTGDNYGYTF. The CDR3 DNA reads TGTGCTAGTGGTTTGCTGACAGGGGATAACTATGGCTACACCTTC.

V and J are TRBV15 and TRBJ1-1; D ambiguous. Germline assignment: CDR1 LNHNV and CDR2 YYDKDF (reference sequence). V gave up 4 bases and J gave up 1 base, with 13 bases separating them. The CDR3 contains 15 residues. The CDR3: CATSKAQRENTEAFF. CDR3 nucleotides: TGTGCCACCAGCAAAGCCCAGCGGGAGAACACTGAAGCTTTCTTT.

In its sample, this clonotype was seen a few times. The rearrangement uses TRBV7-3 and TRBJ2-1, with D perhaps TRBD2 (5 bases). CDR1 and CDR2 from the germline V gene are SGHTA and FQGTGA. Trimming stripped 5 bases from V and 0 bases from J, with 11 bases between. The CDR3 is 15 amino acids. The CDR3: CASSPTRSSYNEQFF. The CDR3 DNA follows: TGTGCCAGCAGCCCAACTAGGAGCTCCTACAATGAGCAGTTCTTC. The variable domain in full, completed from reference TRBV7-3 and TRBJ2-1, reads GAGVSQTPSNKVTEKGKYVELRCDPISGHTALYWYRQSLGQGPEFLIYFQGTGAADDSGLPNDRFFAVRPEGSVSTLKIQRTERGDSAVYLCASSPTRSSYNEQFFGPGTRLTVL.

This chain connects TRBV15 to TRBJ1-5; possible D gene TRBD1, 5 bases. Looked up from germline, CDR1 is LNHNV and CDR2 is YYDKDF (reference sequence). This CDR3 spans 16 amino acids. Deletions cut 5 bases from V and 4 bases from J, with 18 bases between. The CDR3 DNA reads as TGTGCCACCAGCGCCTTAGGGCCCAGGGAAAATCAGCCCCAGCATTTT. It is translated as CATSALGPRENQPQHF.

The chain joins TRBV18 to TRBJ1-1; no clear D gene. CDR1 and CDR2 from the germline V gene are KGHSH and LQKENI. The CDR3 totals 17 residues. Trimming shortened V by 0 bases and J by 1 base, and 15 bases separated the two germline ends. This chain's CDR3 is CASSPPVWEWGNTEAFF. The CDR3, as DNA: TGTGCCAGCTCACCACCCGTCTGGGAATGGGGGAACACTGAAGCTTTCTTT.

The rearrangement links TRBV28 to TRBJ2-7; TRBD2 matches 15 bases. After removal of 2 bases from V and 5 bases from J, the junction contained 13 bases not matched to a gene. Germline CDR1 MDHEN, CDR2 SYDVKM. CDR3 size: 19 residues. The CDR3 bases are TGTGCCAGCAGTTTAGTATGGACTAGCGGGAGGGAACTGCTCCACGAGCAGTACTTC. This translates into CASSLVWTSGRELLHEQYF.

The CDR3 spells CASSKVSPDNQPQHF. The CDR3, as DNA: TGTGCCAGCAGTAAGGTCTCGCCCGACAATCAGCCCCAGCATTTT. This rearrangement joins TRBV28 to TRBJ1-5; D remains ambiguous. The CDR3 has 15 amino acids. CDR1 is MDHEN, CDR2 SYDVKM, per germline. V lost 5 bases and J lost 3, with 14 bases in between.

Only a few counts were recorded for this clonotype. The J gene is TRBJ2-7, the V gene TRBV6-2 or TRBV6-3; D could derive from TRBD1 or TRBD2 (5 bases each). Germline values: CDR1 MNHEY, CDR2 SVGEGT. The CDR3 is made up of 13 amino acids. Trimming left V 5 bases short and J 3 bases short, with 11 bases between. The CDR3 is CASSNEGSYEQYV. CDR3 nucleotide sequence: TGTGCCAGCAGTAACGAGGGGAGCTACGAGCAGTACGTC.

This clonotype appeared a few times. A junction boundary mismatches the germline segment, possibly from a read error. The CDR3 coding sequence is TGTGCCAGCAGCAAAGAACTGGGACTAGCGGGAGGGGTCTCCTACGAGCAGTACTTC. Its translation: CASSKELGLAGGVSYEQYF. The genes are TRBV14 and TRBJ2-7; TRBD2 matches 16 bases. The CDR3 spans 19 residues. Germline values: CDR1 SGHDN, CDR2 FVKESK.

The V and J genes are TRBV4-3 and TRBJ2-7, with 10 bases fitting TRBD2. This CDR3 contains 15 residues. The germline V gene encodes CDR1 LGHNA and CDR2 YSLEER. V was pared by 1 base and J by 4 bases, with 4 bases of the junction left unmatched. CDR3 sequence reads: CASSQGSGRGYEQYF. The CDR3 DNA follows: TGCGCCAGCAGCCAAGGCAGCGGGAGGGGGTACGAGCAGTACTTC.

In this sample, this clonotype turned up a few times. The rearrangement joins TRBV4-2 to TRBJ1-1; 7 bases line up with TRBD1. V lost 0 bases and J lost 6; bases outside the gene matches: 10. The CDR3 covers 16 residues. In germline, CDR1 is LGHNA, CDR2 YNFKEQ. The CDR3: CASSQDPGETGAEAFF. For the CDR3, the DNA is TGTGCCAGCAGCCAAGATCCTGGCGAAACAGGGGCTGAAGCTTTCTTT.

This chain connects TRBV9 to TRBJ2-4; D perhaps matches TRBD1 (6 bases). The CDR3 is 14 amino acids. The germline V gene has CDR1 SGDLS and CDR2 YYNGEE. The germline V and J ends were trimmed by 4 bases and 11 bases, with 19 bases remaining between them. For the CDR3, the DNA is TGTGCCAGCAGCTCCGGGACACCCCAGTTCGTTCAGTACTTC. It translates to CASSSGTPQFVQYF.

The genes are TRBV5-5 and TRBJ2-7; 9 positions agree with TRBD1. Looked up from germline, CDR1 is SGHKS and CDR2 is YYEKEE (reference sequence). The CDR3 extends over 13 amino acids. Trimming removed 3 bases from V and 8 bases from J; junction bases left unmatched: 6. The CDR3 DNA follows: TGTGCCAGCAGCTCCGGGACAGGGTTCCAGCAGTACTTC. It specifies CASSSGTGFQQYF.

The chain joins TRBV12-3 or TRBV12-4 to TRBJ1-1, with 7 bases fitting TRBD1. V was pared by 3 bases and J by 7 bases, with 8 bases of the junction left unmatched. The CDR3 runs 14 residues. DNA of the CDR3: TGTGCCAGCAGTTTCAGGCAGGGGGGTGGTGAAGCTTTCTTT. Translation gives CASSFRQGGGEAFF.

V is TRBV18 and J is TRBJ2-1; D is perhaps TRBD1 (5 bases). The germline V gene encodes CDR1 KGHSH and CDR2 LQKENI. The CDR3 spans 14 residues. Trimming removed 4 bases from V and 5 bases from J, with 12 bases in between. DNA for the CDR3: TGTGCCAGCTCACGACCCAGGGCAGACAATGAGCAGTTCTTC. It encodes CASSRPRADNEQFF.

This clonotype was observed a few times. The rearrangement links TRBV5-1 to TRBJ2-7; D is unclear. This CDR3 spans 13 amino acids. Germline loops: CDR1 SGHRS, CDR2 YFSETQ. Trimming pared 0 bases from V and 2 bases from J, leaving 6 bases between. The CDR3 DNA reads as TGCGCCAGCAGCTTGGGGTCTGCCTACGAGCAGTACGTC. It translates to CASSLGSAYEQYV.

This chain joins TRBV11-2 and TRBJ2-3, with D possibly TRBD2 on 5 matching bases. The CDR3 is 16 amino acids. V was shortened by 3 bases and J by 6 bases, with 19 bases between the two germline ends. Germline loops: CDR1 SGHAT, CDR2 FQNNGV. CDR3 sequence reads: CASSLGGSTKGDTQYF. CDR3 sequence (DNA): TGTGCCAGCAGCTTGGGCGGGTCCACCAAAGGGGATACGCAGTATTTT.

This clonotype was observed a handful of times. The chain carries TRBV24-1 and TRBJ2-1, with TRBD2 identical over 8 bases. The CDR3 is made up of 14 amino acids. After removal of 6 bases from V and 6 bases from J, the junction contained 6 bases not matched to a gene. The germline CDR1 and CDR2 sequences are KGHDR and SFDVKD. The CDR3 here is CATSSGGLRNEQFF. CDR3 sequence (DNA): TGTGCCACCAGTAGCGGGGGTCTCCGCAATGAGCAGTTCTTC.

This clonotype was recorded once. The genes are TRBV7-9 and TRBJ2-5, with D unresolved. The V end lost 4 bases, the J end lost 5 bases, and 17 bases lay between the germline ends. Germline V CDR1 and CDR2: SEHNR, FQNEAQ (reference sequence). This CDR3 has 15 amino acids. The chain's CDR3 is CASSSSGLDTETQYF. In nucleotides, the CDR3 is TGTGCCAGCAGCTCCTCGGGCCTCGACACGGAGACCCAGTACTTC.

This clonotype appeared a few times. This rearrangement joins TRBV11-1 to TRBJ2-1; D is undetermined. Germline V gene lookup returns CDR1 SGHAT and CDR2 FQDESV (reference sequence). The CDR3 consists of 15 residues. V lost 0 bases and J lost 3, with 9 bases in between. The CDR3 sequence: CASSLAFRSYNEQFF. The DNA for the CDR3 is TGTGCCAGCAGCTTAGCGTTCAGGAGCTACAATGAGCAGTTCTTC.

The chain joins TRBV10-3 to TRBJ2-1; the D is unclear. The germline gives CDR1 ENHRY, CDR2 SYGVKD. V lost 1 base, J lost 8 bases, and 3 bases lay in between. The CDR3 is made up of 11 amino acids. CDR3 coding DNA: TGTGCCATCAGTGAGTTATATGAGCAGTTCTTC. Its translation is CAISELYEQFF.